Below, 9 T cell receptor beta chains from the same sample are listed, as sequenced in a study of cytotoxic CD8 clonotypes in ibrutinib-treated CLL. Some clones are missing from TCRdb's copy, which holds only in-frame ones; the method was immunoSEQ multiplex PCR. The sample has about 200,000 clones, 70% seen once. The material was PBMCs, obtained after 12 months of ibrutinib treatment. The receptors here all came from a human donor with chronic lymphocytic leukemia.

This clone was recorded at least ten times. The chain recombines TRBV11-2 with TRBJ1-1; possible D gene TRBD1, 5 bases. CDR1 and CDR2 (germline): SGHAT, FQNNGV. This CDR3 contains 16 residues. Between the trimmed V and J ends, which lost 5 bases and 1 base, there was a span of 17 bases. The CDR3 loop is CASSLGPERPNTEAFF. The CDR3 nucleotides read TGTGCCAGCAGCCTGGGGCCCGAAAGACCGAACACTGAAGCTTTCTTT.

CDR3 nucleotides: TGTGCCAGCAGCCCAGGACCGGGTGGGTACGAGCAGTACTTC. Encoded protein: CASSPGPGGYEQYF. This chain links TRBV11-2 with TRBJ2-7; D unresolved. V lost 5 bases and J 4 bases, leaving 15 bases between the germline ends. The CDR3 contains 14 residues. Germline V gene data show CDR1 as SGHAT and CDR2 as FQNNGV.

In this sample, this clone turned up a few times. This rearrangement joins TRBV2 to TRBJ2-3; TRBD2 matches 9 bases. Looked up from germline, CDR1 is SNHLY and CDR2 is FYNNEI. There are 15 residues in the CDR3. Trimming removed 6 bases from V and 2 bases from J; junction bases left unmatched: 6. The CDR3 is CASSPLAGATDTQYF. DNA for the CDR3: TGTGCCAGCAGCCCATTAGCGGGAGCCACAGATACGCAGTATTTT.

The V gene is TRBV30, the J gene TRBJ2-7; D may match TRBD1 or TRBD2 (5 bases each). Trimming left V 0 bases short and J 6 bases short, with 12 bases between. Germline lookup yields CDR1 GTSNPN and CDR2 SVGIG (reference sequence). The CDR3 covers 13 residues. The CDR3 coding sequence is TGTGCCTGGAGTGTACTGGGGGTTGGCGAGCAGTACTTC. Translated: CAWSVLGVGEQYF.

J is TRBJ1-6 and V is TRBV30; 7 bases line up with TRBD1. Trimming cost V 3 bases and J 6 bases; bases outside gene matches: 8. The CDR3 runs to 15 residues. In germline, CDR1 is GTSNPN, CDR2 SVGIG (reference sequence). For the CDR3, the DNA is TGTGCCTGGAGCGTGCCGGACAGGCTTAATTCACCCCTCCACTTT. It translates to CAWSVPDRLNSPLHF.

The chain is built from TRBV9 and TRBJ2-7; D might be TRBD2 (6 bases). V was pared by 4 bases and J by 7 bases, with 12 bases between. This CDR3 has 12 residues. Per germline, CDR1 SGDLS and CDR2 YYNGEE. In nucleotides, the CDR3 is TGTGCCAGCAGCCAGACGGGACTGGAGCAGTACTTC. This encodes CASSQTGLEQYF.

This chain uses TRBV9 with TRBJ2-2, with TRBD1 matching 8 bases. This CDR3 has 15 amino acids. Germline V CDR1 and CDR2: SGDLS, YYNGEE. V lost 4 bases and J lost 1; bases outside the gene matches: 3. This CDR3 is CASSSGQENTGELFF. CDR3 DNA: TGTGCCAGCAGCTCGGGACAGGAGAACACCGGGGAGCTGTTTTTT. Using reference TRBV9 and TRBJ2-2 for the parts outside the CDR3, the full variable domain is DSGVTQTPKHLITATGQRVTLRCSPRSGDLSVYWYQQSLDQGLQFLIQYYNGEERAKGNILERFSAQQFPDLHSELNLSSLELGDSALYFCASSSGQENTGELFFGEGSRLTVL.

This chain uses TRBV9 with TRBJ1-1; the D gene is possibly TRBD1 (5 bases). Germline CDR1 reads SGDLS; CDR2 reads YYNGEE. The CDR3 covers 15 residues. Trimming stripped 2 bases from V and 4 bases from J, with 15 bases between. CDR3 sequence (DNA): TGTGCCAGCAGCGTGAGGGGAGGGCGCGGCACTGAAGCTTTCTTT. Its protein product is CASSVRGGRGTEAFF.

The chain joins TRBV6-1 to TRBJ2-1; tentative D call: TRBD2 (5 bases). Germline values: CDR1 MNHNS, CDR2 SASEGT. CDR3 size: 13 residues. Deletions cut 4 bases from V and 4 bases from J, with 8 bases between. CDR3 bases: TGTGCCAGCAGTGCCGGGATATACAATGAGCAGTTCTTC. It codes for CASSAGIYNEQFF.